This T cell receptor (beta chain) comes out of a study of technical replicates of blood from a few donors (dated by TCRdb to between 2016 and 2019). The CDR3 numbers 13 residues from cysteine through phenylalanine. The read is trimmed to its CDR3 DNA, 39 bases read in frame from base 1. V was cut back by 2 bases and J by 4 bases, leaving a gap of 9 bases between them. CDR1 and CDR2 are drawn from the germline V gene: MNHEY, SVGAGI. Library generation was performed with the immunoSEQ multiplex PCR assay. The table was pulled from immuneACCESS by TCRdb, which kept in-frame rearrangements only. Such tables lose some clones; where checked, under half of the loss comes from unresolved V genes, and the rest has no known cause. The sample table holds 9,500 to 15,000 clones, of which 60% to 80% were seen once. The ten most abundant clones make up about 15% of the sample. Concerning this clone: The clone's antigen remains unknown. No quality values exist for individual bases; no much larger clone is one base distant.

The rearranged segments are TRBV6-5 and TRBJ2-7; TRBD1 is a weak D gene call, 5 bases matching. Sequencing input: PBMCs. The receptor was isolated from a human donor in good health. The nucleotide sequence reads TGTGCCAGCAGTTACCGACAGAGGTACGAGCAGTACTTC. This sequence encodes CASSYRQRYEQYF.